The sequence of this T cell receptor beta chain was determined in a study of T cells in Graves' hyperthyroidism and ophthalmopathy. Study-wide results and caveats: Blood also held most thyroid clonotypes expanded beyond 0.001.

Germline V gives CDR1 SNHLY, CDR2 FYNNEI. V lost 2 bases to trimming and J lost 0 bases, with 8 bases between them. The CDR3 length is 15 residues. This clonotype was counted ten times or more. Its antigen remains unknown. Using RNA transcripts as the source, TCR beta CDR3 regions were amplified. Researchers ran a first-round RT-PCR on the TCR CDR3 using the HTBI primer set. TCRdb fed the multiplex PCR reads into MiXCR, producing one record per CDR3 protein. The data contain 250,000 to 300,000 distinct CDR3 sequences, approximately 14% of them seen just once; the ten biggest clones take up more than 10%.

This receptor was obtained from a woman in her thirties or forties with Graves' hyperthyroidism that later progressed to Graves' ophthalmopathy. The sample consisted of blood. V is TRBV2 and J is TRBJ2-1; perhaps TRBD1 as D (5 bases). The CDR3 DNA follows: TGTGCCAGCAGTGAAATGGGGCGCTCCTACAATGAGCAGTTCTTC. Amino acid sequence: CASSEMGRSYNEQFF.